These 9 T cell receptor beta chains came from one sample sequenced in a study of blood T cell repertoires in COVID-19. Sequencing used immunoSEQ multiplex PCR; TCRdb keeps in-frame clones, though not all of them. The sample has roughly 400,000 clones; more than 75% are singletons. Sequences were obtained from PBMCs or T cells enriched from blood (not recorded which). These receptors were obtained from a woman aged 50 to 60 who had recovered from COVID-19.

V usage is TRBV28 and J usage is TRBJ1-6; 9 bases are shared with TRBD1. The CDR3 covers 15 residues. The ends lost 7 bases at V and 8 bases at J; junction bases unmatched: 9. Germline CDR1 is MDHEN and CDR2 is SYDVKM. The CDR3 sequence is CASIPGGTGYSPLHF. CDR3 sequence (DNA): TGTGCCAGCATCCCCGGAGGGACAGGGTATTCACCCCTCCACTTT.

In regard to this clone: One junction end does not reproduce the germline sequence, and a read error may be involved. The chain couples TRBV28 to TRBJ2-1, with TRBD2 matching 11 bases. The CDR3 has 16 amino acids. Germline values: CDR1 MDHEN, CDR2 SYDVKM. The CDR3 DNA reads as TGTGCCAGCGGTTTAGCGGGGGGGATTACCTACAATGAGCAGTTCTTC. It is translated as CASGLAGGITYNEQFF.

This clone was seen a single time. The J gene is TRBJ1-4, the V gene TRBV7-2, with 7 positions matching TRBD1. With V trimmed by 4 bases and J by 7 bases, 3 bases remained unmatched. Germline lookup yields CDR1 SGHTA and CDR2 FQGNSA. This CDR3 is built from 13 residues. CDR3 bases: TGTGCCAGCAGCTCACAGGGGTTTGAAAAACTGTTTTTT. Amino acid sequence: CASSSQGFEKLFF. Full variable domain (outside the CDR3, taken from reference TRBV7-2 and TRBJ1-4): GAGVSQSPSNKVTEKGKDVELRCDPISGHTALYWYRQSLGQGLEFLIYFQGNSAPDKSGLPSDRFSAERTGGSVSTLTIQRTQQEDSAVYLCASSSQGFEKLFFGSGTQLSVL.

This chain links TRBV28 with TRBJ2-1; weak D call: TRBD2 (5 bases). The CDR3 is 13 amino acids. Germline values: CDR1 MDHEN, CDR2 SYDVKM. V dropped 7 bases and J dropped 10 bases, with 17 bases sitting between them. The CDR3 reads CASTRGLRGEQFF. The CDR3 nucleotides are TGTGCCAGCACCCGAGGACTGCGTGGCGAGCAGTTCTTC.

J is TRBJ2-7 and V is TRBV6-1; D possibly corresponds to TRBD1 (6 bases). V gave up 3 bases and J gave up 3 bases, with 12 bases separating them. Germline CDR1 reads MNHNS; CDR2 reads SASEGT. The CDR3 is 14 residues long. DNA of the CDR3: TGTGCCAGCAGTGACGACAGGATGGACTACGAGCAGTACTTC. Its protein is CASSDDRMDYEQYF.

This clone has just one count. The chain carries TRBV7-2 and TRBJ2-3; TRBD2 is a possible D gene (6 bases). Germline CDR1 SGHTA, CDR2 FQGNSA. This CDR3 has 13 residues. V was clipped by 6 bases and J by 4 bases, with 11 bases between them. In DNA form, the CDR3 reads TGTGCCAGCAGACTAGCAGGGTCAGATACGCAGTATTTT. It specifies CASRLAGSDTQYF.

This sequence joins TRBV3-1 (or the pseudogene TRBV3-2) and TRBJ1-1; TRBD1 might be the D (5 bases). This CDR3 comprises 16 residues. Between the trimmed V and J ends, which lost 1 base and 3 bases, there was a span of 15 bases. The V gene's germline CDR1 is LGHDT and CDR2 YNNKEL (reference sequence). In nucleotides, the CDR3 is TGTGCCAGCAGCCAAGTGCCCCTCAGGGCCGACACTGAAGCTTTCTTT. The encoded protein is CASSQVPLRADTEAFF.

The gene calls are TRBV9 and TRBJ1-1; D possibly corresponds to TRBD1 (5 bases). The CDR3 has 14 residues. V was shortened by 2 bases and J by 5 bases, with 13 bases between the two germline ends. Germline V CDR1 and CDR2: SGDLS, YYNGEE. The CDR3 sequence is CASSVNWGGTEAFF. CDR3 DNA: TGTGCCAGCAGCGTGAACTGGGGGGGAACTGAAGCTTTCTTT.

The rearrangement links TRBV4-1 to TRBJ2-7; 9 bases map to TRBD1. The CDR3 has 17 residues. V lost 2 bases and J lost 3; bases outside the gene matches: 11. Germline CDR1 MGHRA, CDR2 YSYEKL. CDR3 bases: TGCGCCAGCAGCCAAAACCCGTGGACAGGGGTTAACTACGAGCAGTACTTC. It yields the protein CASSQNPWTGVNYEQYF.